This T cell receptor (beta chain) derives from a study of regulatory T cells in long-lasting Graves disease. The length of the CDR3 is 14 residues. Trimming cost V 7 bases and J 0 bases, with 13 bases left between them. Germline loops: CDR1 PRHDT, CDR2 FYEKMQ (reference sequence). iRepertoire HTBI primers and Arm-PCR of CDR3 regions built TCR beta libraries. MiXCR was run by TCRdb on the multiplex PCR reads, yielding one entry per CDR3 protein. Of about 370,000 distinct CDR3 sequences in the sample, around 16% are singletons; the top ten hold 20% to 25%. This clonotype was observed many times. Antigen specificity is unknown. Study-wide points: Persistent patients shared fewer than 3,500 public clonotypes among themselves. Newly diagnosed patients shared fewer, at about 890. Results may be inaccurate due to the small sample size. Persistent Graves' patients showed less TCR diversity than newly diagnosed ones.

As to time point: newly diagnosed GD, antithyroid drugs for less than 3 months. The TCR library was made from RNA extracted from PBMCs. This sequence was found in a female donor with Graves disease. This rearrangement joins TRBV13 to TRBJ2-7; D not certain. The sample here was peripheral blood mononuclear cells (PBMCs), taken at new diagnosis, from a patient treated with antithyroid drugs. CDR3 residues: CASTLRMYSYEQYF. DNA of the CDR3: TGTGCCAGCACCCTCCGTATGTACTCCTACGAGCAGTACTTC. The variable domain in full, with the rest retrieved from reference TRBV13 and TRBJ2-7, is AAGVIQSPRHLIKEKRETATLKCYPIPRHDTVYWYQQGPGQDPQFLISFYEKMQSDKGSIPDRFSAQQFSDYHSELNMSSLELGDSALYFCASTLRMYSYEQYFGPGTRLTVT.